This T cell receptor beta chain was identified in a study of graft-versus-host responses after intestinal transplantation. A note on this clone: Its antigen is undetermined. Other DNA sequences within the sample encode an identical CDR3.

Measured with immunoSEQ multiplex PCR; TCRdb has only the in-frame clones, and not every one. The sample has some 150,000 clones, roughly 91% seen once. The clonotype originates from a human donor who received an intestinal transplant. The source material was unstimulated CD4+ T cells sorted from spleen or lymph node cells, sampled before intestinal transplant.

CDR3 in amino acids: CASSLEGGTEAFF. CDR3 sequence (DNA): TGTGCCAGCAGCTTAGAGGGGGGGACTGAAGCTTTCTTT. This chain connects TRBV7-9 to TRBJ1-1, with a weak D call TRBD1 (6 bases). Germline V gene sequence: CDR1 SEHNR, CDR2 FQNEAQ (reference sequence). The CDR3 is made up of 13 amino acids. The V end was cut by 1 base, the J end by 5 bases, with 8 bases between.